The present TCR beta chain was sequenced within a study of post-analysis software for immune sequencing data. Study-wide findings and caveats: TRBV segments more frequent in patients than in controls numbered about 5 and included TRBV5-6, TRBV5-1 and TRBV20-1.

Trimming removed 1 base at V and 8 bases at J, with 11 bases between. The CDR3 is made up of 13 amino acids. Per the germline V gene, CDR1 is SEHNR and CDR2 is FQNEAQ (reference sequence). In regard to this clonotype: Its antigen is not identified.

Unique molecular identifiers featured in each of the TCR beta cDNA libraries. Using its own MiXCR run on the PCR reads, TCRdb lists one record per CDR3 protein. This table has a few hundred thousand distinct CDR3 sequences, 39% appearing once. The rearrangement joins TRBV7-9 to TRBJ1-2; tentative D call: TRBD1 (5 bases). The TCR originated in a girl aged 2-10 years with multiple sclerosis. Sequencing used blood. The CDR3 DNA reads as TGTGCCAGCAGCTTAGGGGACCCGGGAGGCTACACCTTC. Translation: CASSLGDPGGYTF.